The subject of this entry is one TCR beta chain. Its antigen is still unknown. TCRdb keeps only in-frame clones here, not all; method: immunoSEQ multiplex PCR. Found here are just under 65,000 clones, roughly 98% of them singletons; the top ten hold 0.34%. The data were taken from a study of Tregs in tolerant kidney transplant recipients. Study-wide results and limits: Some patients' samples used different primers over time, so nucleotide sequences weren't comparable.

This clonotype was obtained from a human donor who received a combined kidney and bone marrow transplant. The specimen comprised Tregs from blood, sampled before the transplant.

The CDR3 spells CASSPLSTSGANTGELFF. CDR3 sequence (DNA): TGTGCCAGCTCACCACTTTCGACTAGCGGGGCGAACACCGGGGAGCTGTTTTTT. The chain employs TRBV18 and TRBJ2-2, with 11 bases aligning to TRBD2. Germline V CDR1 and CDR2: KGHSH, LQKENI. The CDR3 spans 18 residues. Unmatched junction bases numbered 4, after V lost 1 base and J lost 0 bases.